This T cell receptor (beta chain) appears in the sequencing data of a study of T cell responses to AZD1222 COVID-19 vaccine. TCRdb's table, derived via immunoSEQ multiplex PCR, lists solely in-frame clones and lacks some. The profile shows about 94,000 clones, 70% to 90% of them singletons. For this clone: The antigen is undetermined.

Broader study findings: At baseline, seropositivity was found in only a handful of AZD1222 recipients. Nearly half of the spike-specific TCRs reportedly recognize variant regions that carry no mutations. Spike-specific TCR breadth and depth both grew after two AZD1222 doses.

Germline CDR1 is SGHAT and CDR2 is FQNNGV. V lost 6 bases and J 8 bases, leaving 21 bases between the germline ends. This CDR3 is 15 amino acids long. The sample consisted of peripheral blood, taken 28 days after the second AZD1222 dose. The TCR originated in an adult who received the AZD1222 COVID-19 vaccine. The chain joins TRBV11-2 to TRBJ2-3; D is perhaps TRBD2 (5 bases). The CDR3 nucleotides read TGTGCCAGCAGTGGTCAGGCAGAGGGATGGGCTACGCAGTATTTT. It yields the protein CASSGQAEGWATQYF.